This T cell receptor (beta chain) was observed in a study of CD8 T cells in ankylosing spondylitis. Study-level points and caveats: Disease-linked clones reportedly concentrated significantly in matched ankylosing spondylitis synovial fluid. Disease-associated clones were CD8+ and fairly uncommon in peripheral blood. Existing reports had already noted some motif variants in reactive arthritis synovial fluid and blood. Made up of about eight highly homologous variants, a TCR beta motif appeared characteristic of ankylosing spondylitis blood.

A remark on this clonotype: Its matching antigen is unknown.

One entry per CDR3 protein, called by TCRdb with MiXCR from the 5' RACE reads. This table has 750,000 to 850,000 distinct CDR3 sequences, about 12% appearing once. The sequence came from a male donor with ankylosing spondylitis. The specimen sequenced was blood, either unsorted or a sorted T cell fraction (not recorded which).

CDR3 residues: CSAWGGGYDPGEQYF. The CDR3 nucleotides read TGCAGTGCCTGGGGCGGCGGATATGATCCTGGCGAGCAGTACTTC. The genes are TRBV20-1 and TRBJ2-7, with D maybe TRBD1 (5 bases). Trimming left V 6 bases short and J 6 bases short, with 24 bases between. The germline V gene encodes CDR1 DFQATT and CDR2 SNEGSKA (reference sequence). The CDR3 contains 15 residues.